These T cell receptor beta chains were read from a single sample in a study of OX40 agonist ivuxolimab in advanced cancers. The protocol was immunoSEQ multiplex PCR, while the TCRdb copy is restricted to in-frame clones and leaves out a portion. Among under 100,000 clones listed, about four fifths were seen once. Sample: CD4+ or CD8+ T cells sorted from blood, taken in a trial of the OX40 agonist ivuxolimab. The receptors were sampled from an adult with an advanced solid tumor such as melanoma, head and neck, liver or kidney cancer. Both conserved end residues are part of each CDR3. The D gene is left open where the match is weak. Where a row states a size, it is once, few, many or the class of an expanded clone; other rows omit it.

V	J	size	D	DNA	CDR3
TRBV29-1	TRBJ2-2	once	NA	TGCTCCGGGACGGTGAACACCGGGGAGCTGTTTTTT	CSGTVNTGELFF
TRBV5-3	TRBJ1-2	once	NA	TGTGCCAGAAGCCCCCCGCTTAACTATGGCTACACCTTC	CARSPPLNYGYTF
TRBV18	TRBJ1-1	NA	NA	TGTGCCAGCTCCCGGCCCCGGGACTCCAGAAACACTGAAGCTTTCTTT	CASSRPRDSRNTEAFF
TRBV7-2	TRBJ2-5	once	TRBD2	TGTGCCAGCAGGCAGTCACTAGCGCAGAACCAAGAGACCCAGTACTTC	CASRQSLAQNQETQYF
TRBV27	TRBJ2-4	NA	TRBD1	TGTGCCAGCAGTTCCCAAATGGACAGGGGAGGCAAAAACATTCAGTACTTC	CASSSQMDRGGKNIQYF
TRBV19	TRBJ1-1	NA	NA	TGTGCCAGTAGCTCGGGGCGGGGGAACACTGAAGCTTTCTTT	CASSSGRGNTEAFF
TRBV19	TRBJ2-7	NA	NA	TGTGCCAGTAGTGCAGCGGAGGGGTACGAGCAGTACTTC	CASSAAEGYEQYF
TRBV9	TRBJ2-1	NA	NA	TGTGCCAGCAGCGTATGGCTGGGCCTCCCTCGGAATGAGCAGTTCTTC	CASSVWLGLPRNEQFF
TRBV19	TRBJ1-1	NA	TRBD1	TGTGCCATCCTCGTACCGGGACAGGGTGAGAACACTGAAGCTTTCTTT	CAILVPGQGENTEAFF
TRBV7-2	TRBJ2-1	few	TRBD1	TGTGCCAGCAGAGCCGTGGACAGGGGGCGCCAAAATGAGCAGTTCTTC	CASRAVDRGRQNEQFF
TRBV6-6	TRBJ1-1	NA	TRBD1	TGTGCCAGCAGTCAGCCCGGACAGGGTATGAACACTGAAGCTTTCTTT	CASSQPGQGMNTEAFF
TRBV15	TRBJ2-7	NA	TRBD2	TGTGCCACCAGCACCCCCCGACTAGCGATTCCCTACGAGCAGTACTTC	CATSTPRLAIPYEQYF
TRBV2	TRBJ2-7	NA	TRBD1	TGTGCCAGCAGTGGGTTAGACCGGGACAGGATACTCTACGAGCAGTACTTC	CASSGLDRDRILYEQYF
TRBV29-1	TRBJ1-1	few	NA	TGCAGCGCGTGTACGTCTCACCAGAACACTGAAGCTTTCTTT	CSACTSHQNTEAFF
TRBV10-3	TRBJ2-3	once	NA	TGTGCCATCAGTGAAGCAGATACGCAGTATTTT	CAISEADTQYF
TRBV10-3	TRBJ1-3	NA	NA	TGTGCCATCGGCGCGGGCAATGGAAACACCATATATTTT	CAIGAGNGNTIYF
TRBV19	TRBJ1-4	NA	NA	TGTGCCAGTAAGGGGGCAACTAATGAAAAACTGTTTTTT	CASKGATNEKLFF
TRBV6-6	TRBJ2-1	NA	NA	TGTGCCAGCAGTTACAACGATATGGGGCGGGAGCAGTTCTTC	CASSYNDMGREQFF
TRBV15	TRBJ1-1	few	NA	TGTGCCACCAGCCAGGTGGCGGACACTGAAGCTTTCTTT	CATSQVADTEAFF
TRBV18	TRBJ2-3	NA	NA	TGTGCCAGCTCACCACCGTTTCGGAGAGGTGGCACAGATACGCAGTATTTT	CASSPPFRRGGTDTQYF
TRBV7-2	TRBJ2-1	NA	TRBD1	TGTGCCAGCAGCATATGGCCGGGACAGGGCAATGAGCAGTTCTTC	CASSIWPGQGNEQFF
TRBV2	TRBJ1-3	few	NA	TGTGCCAGCAGCACAGACAGGGGAAACACCATATATTTT	CASSTDRGNTIYF
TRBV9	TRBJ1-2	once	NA	TGTGCCAGCAGCGGGGGGCCAGGGACGGGCGGCTACACCTTC	CASSGGPGTGGYTF
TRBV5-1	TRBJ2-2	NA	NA	TGCGCCAGCAGCTTGGAAGGGGGAACCGGGGAGCTGTTTTTT	CASSLEGGTGELFF
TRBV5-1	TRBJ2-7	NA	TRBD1	TGCGCCAGCAGCTTGAGGACAGGGCCATCCTACGAGCAGTACTTC	CASSLRTGPSYEQYF
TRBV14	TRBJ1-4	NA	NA	TGTGCCAGCAGCCAAGATCCCGAATGGGAGCCTAATGAAAAACTGTTTTTT	CASSQDPEWEPNEKLFF
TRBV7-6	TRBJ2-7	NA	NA	TGTGCCAGCAGCTTAGTGGAACAGCCCAGGACGTACGAGCAGTACTTC	CASSLVEQPRTYEQYF
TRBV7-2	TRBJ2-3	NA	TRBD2	TGTGCCAGCAGCTTAGGACTAGCGACCCTTACAGATACGCAGTATTTT	CASSLGLATLTDTQYF
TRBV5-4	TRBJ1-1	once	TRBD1	TGTGCCAGCAGCGAGACAGGGTCTAGAGATGAAGCTTTCTTT	CASSETGSRDEAFF
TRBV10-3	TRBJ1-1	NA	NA	TGTGCCATCAGTGGGGGGACTGAAGCTTTCTTT	CAISGGTEAFF
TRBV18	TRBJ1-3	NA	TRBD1	TGTGCCAGCTCATCGGGACAGGGTTTATCTGGAAACACCATATATTTT	CASSSGQGLSGNTIYF
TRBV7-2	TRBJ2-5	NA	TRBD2	TGTGCCAGCAGCTTAGCGCGCCTAGCGGTCCCCGAGACCCAGTACTTC	CASSLARLAVPETQYF
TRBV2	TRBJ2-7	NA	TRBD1	TGTGCCGGCGGACAGGGTTCCTACGAGCAGTACTTC	CAGGQGSYEQYF
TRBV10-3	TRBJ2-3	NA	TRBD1	TGTGCCATCAACACTGGACAGGGAGTTTTCACAGATACGCAGTATTTT	CAINTGQGVFTDTQYF
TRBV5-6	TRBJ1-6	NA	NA	TGTGCCAGCAGCACGGTTCCGGGCTCGGGTCTGTCACCCCTCCACTTT	CASSTVPGSGLSPLHF
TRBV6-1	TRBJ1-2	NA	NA	TGTGCCAGCAGTGAAACAGGAAGCTATGGCTACACCTTC	CASSETGSYGYTF
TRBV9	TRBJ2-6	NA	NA	TGTGCCAGCAGCGTAGGGACGCCCTCTGGGGCCAACGTCCTGACTTTC	CASSVGTPSGANVLTF